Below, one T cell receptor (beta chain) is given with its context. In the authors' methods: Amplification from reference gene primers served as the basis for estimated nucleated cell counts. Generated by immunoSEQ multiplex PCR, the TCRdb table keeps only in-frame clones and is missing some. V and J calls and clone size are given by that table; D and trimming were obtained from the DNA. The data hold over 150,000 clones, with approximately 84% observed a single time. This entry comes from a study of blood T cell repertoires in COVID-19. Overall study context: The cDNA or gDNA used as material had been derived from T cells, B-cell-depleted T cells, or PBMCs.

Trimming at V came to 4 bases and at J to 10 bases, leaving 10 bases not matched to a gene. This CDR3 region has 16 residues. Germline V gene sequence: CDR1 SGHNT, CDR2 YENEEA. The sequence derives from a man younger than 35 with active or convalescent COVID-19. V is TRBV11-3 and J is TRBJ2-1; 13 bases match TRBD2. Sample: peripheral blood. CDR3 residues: CASSSSPGLAGHEQFF. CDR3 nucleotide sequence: TGTGCCAGCAGCTCAAGTCCGGGACTAGCGGGACACGAGCAGTTCTTC.